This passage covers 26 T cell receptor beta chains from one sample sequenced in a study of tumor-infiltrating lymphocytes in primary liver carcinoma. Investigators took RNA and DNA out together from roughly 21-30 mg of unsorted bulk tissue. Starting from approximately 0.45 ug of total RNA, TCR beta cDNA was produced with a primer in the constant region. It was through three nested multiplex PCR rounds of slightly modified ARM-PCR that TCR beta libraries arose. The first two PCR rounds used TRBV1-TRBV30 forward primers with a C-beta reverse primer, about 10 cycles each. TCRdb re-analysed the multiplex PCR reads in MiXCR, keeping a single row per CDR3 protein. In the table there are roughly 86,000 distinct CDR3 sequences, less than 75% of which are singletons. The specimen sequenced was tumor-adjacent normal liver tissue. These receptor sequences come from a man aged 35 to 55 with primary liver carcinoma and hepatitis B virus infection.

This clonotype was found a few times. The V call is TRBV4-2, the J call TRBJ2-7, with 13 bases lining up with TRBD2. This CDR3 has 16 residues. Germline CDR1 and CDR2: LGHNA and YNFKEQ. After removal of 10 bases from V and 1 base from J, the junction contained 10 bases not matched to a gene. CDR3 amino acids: CATGLAGVYKSYEQYF. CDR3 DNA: TGTGCCACTGGACTAGCGGGAGTTTATAAGTCCTACGAGCAGTACTTC.

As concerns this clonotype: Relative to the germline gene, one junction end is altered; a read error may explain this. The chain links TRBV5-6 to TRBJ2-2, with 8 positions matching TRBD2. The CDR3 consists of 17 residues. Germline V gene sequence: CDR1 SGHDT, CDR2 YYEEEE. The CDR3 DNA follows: TGTGCCAGCAGCTCGACGTCTAGCGGGCTTAACACCTGGGAGCTGTTTTTT. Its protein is CASSSTSSGLNTWELFF.

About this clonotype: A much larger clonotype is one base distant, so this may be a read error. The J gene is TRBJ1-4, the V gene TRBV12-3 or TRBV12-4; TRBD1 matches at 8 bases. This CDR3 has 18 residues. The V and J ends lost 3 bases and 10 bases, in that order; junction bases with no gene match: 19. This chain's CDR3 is CASSFSPLTTGATGKLFF. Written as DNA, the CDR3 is TGTGCCAGCAGTTTCTCTCCCCTTACGACAGGGGCAACGGGAAAACTGTTTTTT.

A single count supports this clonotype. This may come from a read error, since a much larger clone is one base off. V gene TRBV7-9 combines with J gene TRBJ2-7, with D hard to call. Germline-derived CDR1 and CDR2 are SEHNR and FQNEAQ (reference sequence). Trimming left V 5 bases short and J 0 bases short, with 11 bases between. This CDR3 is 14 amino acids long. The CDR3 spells CASSPGRASYEQYF. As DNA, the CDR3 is TGTGCCAGCAGCCCTGGACGGGCCTCCTACGAGCAGTACTTC.

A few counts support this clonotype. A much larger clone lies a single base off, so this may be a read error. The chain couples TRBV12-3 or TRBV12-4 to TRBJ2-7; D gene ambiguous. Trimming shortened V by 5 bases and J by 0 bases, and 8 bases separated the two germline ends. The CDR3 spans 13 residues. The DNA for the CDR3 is TGTGCCAGCAGTCTCGGCATCTCCTACGAGCAGTACTTC. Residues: CASSLGISYEQYF.

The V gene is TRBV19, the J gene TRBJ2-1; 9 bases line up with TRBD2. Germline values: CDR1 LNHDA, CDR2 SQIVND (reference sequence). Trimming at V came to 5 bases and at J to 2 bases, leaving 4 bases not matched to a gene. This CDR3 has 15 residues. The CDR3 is CASSLSGRAYNEQFF. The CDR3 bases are TGTGCCAGTAGTCTTAGCGGGAGAGCCTACAATGAGCAGTTCTTC.

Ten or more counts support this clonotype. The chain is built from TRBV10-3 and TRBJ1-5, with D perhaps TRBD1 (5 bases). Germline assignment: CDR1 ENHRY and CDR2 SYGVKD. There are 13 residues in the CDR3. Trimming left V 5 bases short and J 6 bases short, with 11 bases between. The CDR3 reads CAISNQGLQPQHF. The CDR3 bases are TGTGCCATCAGTAATCAGGGACTTCAGCCCCAGCATTTT.

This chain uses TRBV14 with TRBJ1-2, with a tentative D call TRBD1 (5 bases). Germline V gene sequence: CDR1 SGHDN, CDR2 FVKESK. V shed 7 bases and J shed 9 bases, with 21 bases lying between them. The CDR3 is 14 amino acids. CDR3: CASNREFTGQSYTF. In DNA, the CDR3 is TGTGCCAGCAACCGAGAATTTACGGGGCAGAGCTACACCTTC.

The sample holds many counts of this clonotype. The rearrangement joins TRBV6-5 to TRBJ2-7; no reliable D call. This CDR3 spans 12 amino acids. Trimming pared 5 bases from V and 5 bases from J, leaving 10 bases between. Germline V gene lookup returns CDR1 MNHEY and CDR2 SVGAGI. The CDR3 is CASSATRDEQYF. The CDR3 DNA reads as TGTGCCAGCAGTGCCACCCGGGACGAGCAGTACTTC.

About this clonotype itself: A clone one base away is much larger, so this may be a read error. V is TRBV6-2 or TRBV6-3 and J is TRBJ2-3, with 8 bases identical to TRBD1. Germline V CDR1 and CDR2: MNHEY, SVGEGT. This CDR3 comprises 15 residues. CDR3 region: CTSSYSYRGTDTQYF. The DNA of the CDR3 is TGTACCAGCAGTTACTCTTACAGGGGGACAGATACGCAGTATTTT.

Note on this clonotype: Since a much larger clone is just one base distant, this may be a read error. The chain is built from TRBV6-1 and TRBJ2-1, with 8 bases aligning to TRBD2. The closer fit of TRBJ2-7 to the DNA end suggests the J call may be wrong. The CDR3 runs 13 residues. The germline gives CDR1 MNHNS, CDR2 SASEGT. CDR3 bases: TGTGCCAGCAGGTCGGGACTAGTAGATGAGCAGTACTTC. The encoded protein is CASRSGLVDEQYF.

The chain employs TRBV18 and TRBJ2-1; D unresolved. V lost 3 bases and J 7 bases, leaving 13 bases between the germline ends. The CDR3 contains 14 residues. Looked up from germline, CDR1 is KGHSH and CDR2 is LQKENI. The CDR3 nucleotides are TGTGCCAGCTCACCTACCAGCGACGGGAATGAGCAGTTCTTC. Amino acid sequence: CASSPTSDGNEQFF.

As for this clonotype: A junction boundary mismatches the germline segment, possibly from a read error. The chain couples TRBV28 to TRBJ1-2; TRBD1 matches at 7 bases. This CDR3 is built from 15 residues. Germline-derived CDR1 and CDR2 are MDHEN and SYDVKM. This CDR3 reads CASSTEPGTASGCTF. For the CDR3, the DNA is TGTGCCAGCAGTACCGAACCCGGGACAGCCAGTGGCTGCACCTTC.

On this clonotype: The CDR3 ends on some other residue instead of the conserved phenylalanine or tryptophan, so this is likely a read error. For the CDR3, the DNA is TGCGTCAGCAGCCTAGTTCGGCTAGCGGTACACAATGAGCAGTTCTTA. Amino acids: CVSSLVRLAVHNEQFL. The chain uses TRBV4-1 and TRBJ2-1, with TRBD2 identical over 7 bases. This CDR3 has 16 amino acids. Germline V CDR1 and CDR2: MGHRA, YSYEKL.

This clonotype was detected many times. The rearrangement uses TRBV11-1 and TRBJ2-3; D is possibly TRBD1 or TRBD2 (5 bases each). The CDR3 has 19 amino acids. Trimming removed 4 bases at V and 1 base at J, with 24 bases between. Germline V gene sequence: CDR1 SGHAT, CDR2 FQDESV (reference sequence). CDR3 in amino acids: CASSSGGSSVGARTDTQYF. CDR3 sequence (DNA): TGTGCCAGCAGCTCTGGGGGAAGCTCTGTTGGAGCCCGCACAGATACGCAGTATTTT.

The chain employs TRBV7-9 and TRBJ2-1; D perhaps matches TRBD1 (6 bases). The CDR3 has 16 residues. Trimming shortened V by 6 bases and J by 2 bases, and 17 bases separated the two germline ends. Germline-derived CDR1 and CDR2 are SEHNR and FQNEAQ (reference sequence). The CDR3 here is CASSREGRGPYNEQFF. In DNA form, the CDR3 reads TGTGCCAGCAGTCGCGAGGGCAGGGGCCCCTACAATGAGCAGTTCTTC.

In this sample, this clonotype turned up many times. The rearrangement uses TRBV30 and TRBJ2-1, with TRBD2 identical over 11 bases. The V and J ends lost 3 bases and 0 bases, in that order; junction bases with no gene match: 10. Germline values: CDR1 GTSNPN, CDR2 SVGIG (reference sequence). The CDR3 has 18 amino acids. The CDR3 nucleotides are TGTGCCTGGAGGAAGATAGCGGGAGGGCCTGGCTCCTACAATGAGCAGTTCTTC. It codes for CAWRKIAGGPGSYNEQFF.

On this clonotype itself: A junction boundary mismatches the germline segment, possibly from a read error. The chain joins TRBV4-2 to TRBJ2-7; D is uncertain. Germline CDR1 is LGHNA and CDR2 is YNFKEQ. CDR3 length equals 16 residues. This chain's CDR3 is CASNQESDTEIYGQYF. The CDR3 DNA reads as TGTGCTAGCAACCAAGAAAGTGATACCGAGATCTACGGGCAGTACTTC.

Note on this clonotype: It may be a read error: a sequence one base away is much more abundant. The CDR3 sequence: CASTLTYEQYF. CDR3 in DNA: TGTGCCAGTACACTGACCTACGAGCAGTACTTC. The genes are TRBV6-1 and TRBJ2-7, with D unresolved. The CDR3 is 11 amino acids. Germline V gene sequence: CDR1 MNHNS, CDR2 SASEGT. V lost 9 bases and J lost 2, with 8 bases in between.

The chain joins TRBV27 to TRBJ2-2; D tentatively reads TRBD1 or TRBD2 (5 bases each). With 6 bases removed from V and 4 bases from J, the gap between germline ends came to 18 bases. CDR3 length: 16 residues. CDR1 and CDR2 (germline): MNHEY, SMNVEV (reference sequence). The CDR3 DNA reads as TGTGCCAGCAGCAACACCGGGATAGGGGTCACCGGGGAGCTGTTTTTT. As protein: CASSNTGIGVTGELFF.

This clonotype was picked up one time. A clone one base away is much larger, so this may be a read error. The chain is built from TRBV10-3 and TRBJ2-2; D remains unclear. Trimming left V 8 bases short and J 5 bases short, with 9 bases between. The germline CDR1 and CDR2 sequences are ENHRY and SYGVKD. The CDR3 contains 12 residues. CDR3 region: CAIQSETGELFF. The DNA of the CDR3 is TGTGCCATCCAAAGCGAGACCGGGGAGCTGTTTTTT.

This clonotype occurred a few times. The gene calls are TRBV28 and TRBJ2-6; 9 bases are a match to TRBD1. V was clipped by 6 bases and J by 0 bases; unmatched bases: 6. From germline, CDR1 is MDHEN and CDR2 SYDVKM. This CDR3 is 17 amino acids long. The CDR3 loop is CASSSRQGVSGANVLTF. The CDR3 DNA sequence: TGTGCCAGCAGCTCCCGACAGGGGGTCTCTGGGGCCAACGTCCTGACTTTC. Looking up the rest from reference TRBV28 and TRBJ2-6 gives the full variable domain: DVKVTQSSRYLVKRTGEKVFLECVQDMDHENMFWYRQDPGLGLRLIYFSYDVKMKEKGDIPEGYSVSREKKERFSLILESASTNQTSMYLCASSSRQGVSGANVLTFGAGSRLTVL.

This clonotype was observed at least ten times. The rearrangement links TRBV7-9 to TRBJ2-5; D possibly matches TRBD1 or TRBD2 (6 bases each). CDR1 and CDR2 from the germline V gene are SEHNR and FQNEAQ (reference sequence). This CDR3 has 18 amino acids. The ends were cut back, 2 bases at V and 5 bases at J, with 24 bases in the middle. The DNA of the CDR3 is TGTGCCAGCAGCTTACTGGGGGCCCTTACTAGCTTTGGGGAGACCCAGTACTTC. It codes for CASSLLGALTSFGETQYF.

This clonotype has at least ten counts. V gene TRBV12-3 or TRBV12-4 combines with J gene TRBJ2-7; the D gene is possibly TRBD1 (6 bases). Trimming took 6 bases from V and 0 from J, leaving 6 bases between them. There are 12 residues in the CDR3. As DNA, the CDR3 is TGTGCCAGCAGAGGGGGCTCCTACGAGCAGTACTTC. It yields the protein CASRGGSYEQYF.

CDR3 sequence reads: CASSSDRLRGGTQYF. Here the CDR3 DNA reads TGTGCCAGCAGCTCGGACAGACTTCGGGGAGGGACCCAGTACTTC. This chain connects TRBV13 to TRBJ2-5, with D possibly called TRBD1 or TRBD2 (6 bases each). Between the trimmed V and J ends, which lost 4 bases and 7 bases, there was a span of 19 bases. The CDR3 totals 15 residues. From germline, CDR1 is PRHDT and CDR2 FYEKMQ (reference sequence).

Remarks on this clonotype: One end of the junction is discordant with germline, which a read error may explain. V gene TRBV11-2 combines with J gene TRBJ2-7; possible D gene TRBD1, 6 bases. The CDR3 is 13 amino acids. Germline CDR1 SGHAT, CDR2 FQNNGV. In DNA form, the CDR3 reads TGTGCCAACAGCTTTAACAGGGCAGGCGAGCAGTACTTC. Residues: CANSFNRAGEQYF.